This TCR beta chain was recovered during a study of cytomegalovirus exposure and HLA in healthy donors. V lost 6 bases to trimming and J lost 0 bases, with 15 bases between them. The CDR3 extends over 15 amino acids. CDR1 and CDR2 from the germline V gene are MNHEY and SVGAGI. The primer mix had 60 Vbeta and 13 Jbeta primers. Sequenced by immunoSEQ multiplex PCR; TCRdb stores in-frame clones only, minus some. Of under 50,000 clones in the sample, about 72% are singletons; the top ten hold 6.3%. The origin of this receptor is a man aged 25-40 years in good health and CMV-seronegative. The genes are TRBV6-5 and TRBJ2-7, with TRBD2 as a possible D gene (6 bases). The material sequenced was PBMCs. The DNA for the CDR3 is TGTGCCAGCAGCGAGGGACTCCTGAGCTCCTACGAGCAGTACTTC. Its translation is CASSEGLLSSYEQYF.